The 5 T cell receptor beta chains given below trace back to one sample, sequenced in a study of shared T cell receptors in the human thymus. Repertoires were generated with immunoSEQ multiplex PCR, while TCRdb's copy carries only in-frame clones and drops some. The data show hundreds of thousands of clones, 88% seen once. This sample also appeared in a second study, on human thymus T cells.

The sequenced sample was thymocytes. All receptors derive from a boy in the first two years of life with a congenital heart defect.

The chain has TRBV2 and TRBJ2-7; 9 bases line up with TRBD2. Per germline, CDR1 SNHLY and CDR2 FYNNEI. Trimming cost V 2 bases and J 2 bases; bases outside gene matches: 10. The CDR3 has 17 amino acids. The CDR3 DNA reads TGTGCCAGCAGTGAATGCCCTAAGCTAGCGGGGCCCTACGAGCAGTACTTC. It yields the protein CASSECPKLAGPYEQYF.

The rearrangement joins TRBV14 to TRBJ2-5, with 7 bases identical to TRBD1. This CDR3 is built from 14 residues. J lost 5 bases, V lost 3 bases, and 6 bases had no gene match. Germline values: CDR1 SGHDN, CDR2 FVKESK. Written as DNA, the CDR3 is TGTGCCAGCAGCCAGGTTACAGGGGCGGAGACCCAGTACTTC. The encoded protein is CASSQVTGAETQYF.

V and J are TRBV11-3 and TRBJ2-2; 7 nucleotides line up with TRBD1. The CDR3 has 15 residues. Losses at the gene ends were 4 bases for V and 3 bases for J; bases not matched to a gene: 5. Looked up from germline, CDR1 is SGHNT and CDR2 is YENEEA. The CDR3 protein is CASSSRTGDTGELFF. The CDR3 DNA sequence: TGTGCCAGCAGCTCCCGAACAGGGGACACCGGGGAGCTGTTTTTT.

The chain is built from TRBV11-2 and TRBJ1-3; D unresolved. The germline V gene encodes CDR1 SGHAT and CDR2 FQNNGV. The CDR3 length is 14 residues. Trimming cost V 4 bases and J 8 bases, with 15 bases left between them. As DNA, the CDR3 is TGTGCCAGCAGCTCCGGGATCCACGGAGACACCATATATTTT. Amino acids: CASSSGIHGDTIYF. The whole variable domain, remainder taken from reference TRBV11-2 and TRBJ1-3, is EAGVAQSPRYKIIEKRQSVAFWCNPISGHATLYWYQQILGQGPKLLIQFQNNGVVDDSQLPKDRFSAERLKGVDSTLKIQPAKLEDSAVYLCASSSGIHGDTIYFGEGSWLTVV.

V is TRBV5-5 and J is TRBJ2-1; 14 nucleotides line up with TRBD2. This CDR3 has 18 residues. J lost 2 bases, V lost 5 bases, and 9 bases had no gene match. Germline CDR1 reads SGHKS; CDR2 reads YYEKEE (reference sequence). CDR3 region: CASRAGTSGSSTYNEQFF. The CDR3 DNA sequence: TGTGCCAGCAGGGCCGGGACTAGCGGGAGTAGCACCTACAATGAGCAGTTCTTC. The complete variable domain, with remaining parts taken from reference TRBV5-5 and TRBJ2-1, reads DAGVTQSPTHLIKTRGQQVTLRCSPISGHKSVSWYQQVLGQGPQFIFQYYEKEERGRGNFPDRFSARQFPNYSSELNVNALLLGDSALYLCASRAGTSGSSTYNEQFFGPGTRLTVL.